The rows below give T cell receptor beta chains drawn from one sample of a study of blood T cell repertoires in COVID-19. Assay used: immunoSEQ multiplex PCR; TCRdb lists only in-frame clones, some missing. Of under 200,000 clones in the sample, roughly four fifths were seen once. Sequencing used peripheral blood. The receptor set was obtained from a man in his forties who had recovered from COVID-19. Both conserved end residues are trimmed from each CDR3.

TRBV27	12	TRBJ1-1	ASIGWGVNTEAF
TRBV19	14	TRBJ1-1	ASSDLVGQINTEAF
TRBV25-1	12	TRBJ1-5	ASSATGLNQPQH
TRBV3-1/TRBV3-2	12	TRBJ1-5	ASSQTGGDGPQH
TRBV11-2	11	TRBJ1-3	ASGRGSGNTIY
TRBV27	15	TRBJ2-6	ASSLFQRGPGANVLT
TRBV7-9	12	TRBJ2-2	ASSPRGDPGELF
TRBV4-2	13	TRBJ2-6	ASSQDLTGANVLT
TRBV7-2	11	TRBJ2-4	ASSLQGGRIQY
TRBV6-5	10	TRBJ1-1	ASIGRNTEAF
TRBV27	12	TRBJ1-5	ASSEGGYREPQH
TRBV3-1/TRBV3-2	10	TRBJ2-3	ASRKSGDTQY
TRBV19	12	TRBJ1-2	ASSIEGRARGYT
TRBV5-1	14	TRBJ1-1	ASSLLMWGDGTEAF
TRBV20-1	9	TRBJ1-2	SAAQIYGYT
TRBV19	11	TRBJ2-4	ASSVGQGNIQY
TRBV19	12	TRBJ2-7	ASSIGAGTYEQY
TRBV6-5	13	TRBJ1-1	ASSFQGGLNTEAF
TRBV6-5	11	TRBJ1-5	ATGGGYNQPQH
TRBV19	14	TRBJ2-3	ASSPLLRGGADTQY
TRBV10-3	13	TRBJ2-2	ATITGTGLAGELF
TRBV6-5	12	TRBJ2-7	ASSYLSQGYEQY
TRBV28	12	TRBJ2-1	ASKTSGRGNEQF
TRBV18	14	TRBJ2-1	ASSPPEGDSYNEQF
TRBV4-2	12	TRBJ2-1	ASNTAGGKNEQF
TRBV29-1	9	TRBJ2-2	SVRQPGELF
TRBV4-1	12	TRBJ1-1	ASSLRGGGTEAF